The rows below give T cell receptor beta chains drawn from one sample of a study of T cell repertoires in cytomegalovirus infection. TCRdb ran MiXCR on the reads and lists one entry per CDR3 protein. The sample holds about 200,000 distinct CDR3 sequences; roughly 9.8% are singletons and the top ten take about 4.6%. Sequencing was done on a sample of PBMCs. These receptors originate from a human donor in good health (CMV status not recorded). Some clones in this sample may be carry-over from other donors' samples. The CDR3 runs from the conserved cysteine through the conserved F or W. The D gene is left open where the match is weak. The listing skips clone size in some rows; elsewhere it reads once, few, many or a size class.

clone size	J gene	V gene	D gene	CDR3 protein	CDR3 DNA
few	TRBJ2-7	TRBV7-2	NA	CASSCPKPPATPYEQYF	TGTGCCAGCAGCTGCCCTAAACCCCCAGCCACCCCCTACGAGCAGTACTTC
many	TRBJ2-3	TRBV7-2	NA	CASSLLTGDTQYF	TGTGCCAGCAGCTTACTCACAGGGGATACGCAGTATTTT
many	TRBJ1-6	TRBV7-2	NA	CASSLEDRSSYNSPLHF	TGTGCCAGCAGCTTAGAAGACAGAAGCTCCTATAATTCACCCCTCCACTTT
many	TRBJ2-1	TRBV4-3	NA	CASSLADNEQFF	TGCGCCAGCAGCTTAGCGGACAATGAGCAGTTCTTC
many	TRBJ2-1	TRBV7-2	TRBD2	CASSLLAGAEQFF	TGTGCCAGCAGCTTATTAGCGGGAGCTGAGCAGTTCTTC
few	TRBJ1-2	TRBV19	NA	CASRNGGRGYTF	TGTGCCAGTAGGAACGGGGGAAGAGGCTACACCTTC
few	TRBJ2-3	TRBV20-1	NA	CSASARLDTQYF	TGCAGTGCTAGCGCCCGGTTGGATACGCAGTATTTT
many	TRBJ2-7	TRBV20-1	TRBD2	CSARSSSGSYEQYF	TGCAGTGCTAGGTCGTCTAGCGGTTCCTACGAGCAGTACTTC
many	TRBJ1-2	TRBV9	NA	CASRIPARGYTF	TGTGCCAGCCGGATCCCGGCGAGGGGCTACACCTTC
many	TRBJ1-1	TRBV6-1	TRBD1	CASRLGQAAEAFF	TGTGCCAGCAGACTCGGACAGGCGGCGGAAGCTTTCTTT
NA	TRBJ1-1	TRBV19	NA	CASMGGRFDTEAFF	TGTGCCAGTATGGGGGGGCGCTTCGACACTGAAGCTTTCTTT
many	TRBJ1-3	TRBV7-2	NA	CASSLFEGPGNTIYF	TGTGCCAGCAGCTTATTTGAAGGGCCTGGAAACACCATATATTTT
NA	TRBJ1-4	TRBV5-6	TRBD1	CASSWGTGFEKLFF	TGTGCCAGCAGCTGGGGGACAGGGTTTGAAAAACTGTTTTTT
many	TRBJ2-1	TRBV7-6	TRBD1	CASSRTGSGNEQFF	TGTGCCAGCTCAAGGACAGGGTCGGGCAATGAGCAGTTCTTC
many	TRBJ2-7	TRBV27	NA	CASSLPPNSGPSYEQYF	TGTGCCAGCAGTTTACCCCCGAACAGCGGACCCTCCTACGAGCAGTACTTC
many	TRBJ2-1	TRBV7-2	NA	CASSLAPLTLYNEQFF	TGTGCCAGCAGCTTAGCCCCGCTAACACTTTACAATGAGCAGTTCTTC